This section outlines one T cell receptor (beta chain) sequence together with its context. Its specificity is not known. The primer mix had 60 Vbeta and 13 Jbeta primers. Using immunoSEQ multiplex PCR, the repertoire was profiled, and TCRdb retains in-frame clones only, with some absent. The sample comprises 150,000 to 200,000 clones, around 80% of which are singletons, and about 2.1% rests with the top ten. The record originates from a study of cytomegalovirus exposure and HLA in healthy donors. Study outcomes and limitations: Researchers reported in a later analysis that a missense DCLRE1C variant was tied to TCR beta V- and J-gene trimming. HLA allele associations emerged for fewer than 20,000 TCR beta sequences in a later analysis, at 0.05 false discovery rate.

Trimming removed 7 bases from V and 6 bases from J, with 16 bases in between. Germline V gene sequence: CDR1 MGHRA, CDR2 YSYEKL. The CDR3 sequence is 15 residues long. The sequencing input was PBMCs. This rearrangement joins TRBV4-1 to TRBJ1-6; no firm D call. The clonotype comes from a young man in good health and CMV-seronegative. The CDR3 reads CASTALLAINSPLHF. CDR3 bases: TGCGCCAGCACGGCGCTCTTAGCTATTAATTCACCCCTCCACTTT.